Shown below are 25 T cell receptor beta chains from a single sample sequenced in a study of blood T cells in healthy people across ages. For the second PCR, which ran for about 7 to 11 cycles, a sample-barcoded 5' primer and a J-beta primer mix were used. Each CDR3 protein is one row after TCRdb ran MiXCR on the 5' RACE reads. This sample has approximately 850,000 distinct CDR3 sequences, with around 42% found just once. Sequencing was performed on blood. These receptors all come from a man in his fifties or sixties in good health.

The chain carries TRBV30 and TRBJ2-4; D possibly uses TRBD1 or TRBD2 (6 bases each). The ends were cut back, 1 base at V and 7 bases at J, with 11 bases in the middle. CDR1 and CDR2 from the germline V gene are GTSNPN and SVGIG (reference sequence). The CDR3 is 13 amino acids. CDR3 in amino acids: CAWSAGASNIQYF. The CDR3 DNA follows: TGTGCCTGGAGTGCGGGGGCGAGCAACATTCAGTACTTC.

This rearrangement joins TRBV20-1 to TRBJ2-7; possible D gene TRBD1, 6 bases. The V and J ends lost 4 bases and 6 bases respectively, with 16 bases between them. Germline lookup yields CDR1 DFQATT and CDR2 SNEGSKA (reference sequence). The CDR3 length is 13 residues. The CDR3, as DNA: TGCAGTGCTACGCGAACAGGGAAGAGCGAGCAGTACTTC. It is translated as CSATRTGKSEQYF.

V is TRBV20-1 and J is TRBJ2-5, with TRBD2 identical over 10 bases. CDR3 length: 14 amino acids. Germline V gives CDR1 DFQATT, CDR2 SNEGSKA (reference sequence). V lost 6 bases and J lost 1; bases outside the gene matches: 5. The CDR3 bases are TGCAGTGCAGCACTAGCGGGGTTCCAAGAGACCCAGTACTTC. This gives the protein CSAALAGFQETQYF.

The chain combines TRBV2 with TRBJ2-7; 9 bases match TRBD1. The CDR3 loop spans 15 amino acids. The V segment lost 6 bases and the J segment 7 bases; nucleotides outside the gene matches: 13. The V gene's germline CDR1 is SNHLY and CDR2 FYNNEI. The CDR3 is CASSRDRGNYNEQYF. CDR3 bases: TGTGCCAGCAGCCGCGACAGGGGGAATTACAATGAGCAGTACTTC.

The chain carries TRBV7-2 and TRBJ1-5, with a tentative D call TRBD1 (5 bases). From germline, CDR1 is SGHTA and CDR2 FQGNSA. Trimming pared 5 bases from V and 6 bases from J, leaving 17 bases between. The CDR3 contains 15 residues. The chain's CDR3 is CASSIRDGEGQPQHF. The DNA for the CDR3 is TGTGCCAGCAGCATCCGGGACGGGGAAGGTCAGCCCCAGCATTTT.

The V call is TRBV12-3 or TRBV12-4, the J call TRBJ2-4, with D unclear. Deletions cut 6 bases from V and 0 bases from J, with 18 bases between. CDR3 length: 17 amino acids. The CDR3 spells CASSSTQKLVAKNIQYF. In DNA, the CDR3 is TGTGCCAGCAGCTCGACACAAAAACTTGTAGCCAAAAACATTCAGTACTTC.

The chain is built from TRBV19 and TRBJ2-7, with 7 bases lining up with TRBD2. This CDR3 is 14 amino acids long. Germline V gives CDR1 LNHDA, CDR2 SQIVND (reference sequence). The V gene end was trimmed by 7 bases and the J gene end by 1 base; junction bases not matched to a gene: 7. The CDR3 sequence is CASTAGDGSYEQYF. The CDR3 bases are TGTGCCAGTACGGCGGGGGACGGATCCTACGAGCAGTACTTC.

The sample holds a few counts of this clonotype. The V and J genes are TRBV4-3 and TRBJ2-7, with 8 bases fitting TRBD1. The CDR3 runs to 17 residues. Germline CDR1 and CDR2: LGHNA and YSLEER. V lost 0 bases and J lost 2; bases outside the gene matches: 9. CDR3: CASSQDHKTGATYEQYF. The DNA for the CDR3 is TGCGCCAGCAGCCAAGATCATAAGACAGGGGCGACCTACGAGCAGTACTTC.

The V and J genes are TRBV6-2 or TRBV6-3 and TRBJ1-2; D is ambiguous. The CDR3 consists of 12 residues. V was cut by 10 bases and J by 1 base, with 10 bases left in between. Germline loops: CDR1 MNHEY, CDR2 SVGEGT. DNA of the CDR3: TGTGCCACAAGTCCGCTTAACTATGGCTACACCTTC. Its protein is CATSPLNYGYTF.

On this clonotype: This sequence may be a read error, since a much larger clone differs from it by one base. V gene TRBV5-5 combines with J gene TRBJ2-3; D perhaps matches TRBD1 (5 bases). This CDR3 is built from 15 residues. CDR1 is SGHKS, CDR2 YYEKEE, per germline (reference sequence). V lost 4 bases, J lost 0 bases, and 12 bases lay in between. The CDR3 region is CASSLEGDSTDTQYF. The DNA for the CDR3 is TGTGCCAGCAGCCTCGAAGGGGATAGCACAGATACGCAGTATTTT.

This rearrangement joins TRBV5-6 to TRBJ2-1, with a weak D call TRBD1 (5 bases). Germline V lookup: CDR1 SGHDT, CDR2 YYEEEE. Trimming left V 1 base short and J 6 bases short, with 11 bases between. This CDR3 has 14 amino acids. Written as DNA, the CDR3 is TGTGCCAGCAGCTTGCAGGGATCGGGCAATGAGCAGTTCTTC. Translated: CASSLQGSGNEQFF. The variable domain in full, completed from reference TRBV5-6 and TRBJ2-1, reads DAGVTQSPTHLIKTRGQQVTLRCSPKSGHDTVSWYQQALGQGPQFIFQYYEEEERQRGNFPDRFSGHQFPNYSSELNVNALLLGDSALYLCASSLQGSGNEQFFGPGTRLTVL.

This clonotype was found a few times. V is TRBV6-2 or TRBV6-3 and J is TRBJ2-7; weak D call: TRBD2 (5 bases). The J call may be incorrect, as the DNA end agrees better with TRBJ2-5. Germline CDR1 is MNHEY and CDR2 is SVGEGT. The CDR3 totals 16 residues. The chain's CDR3 is CASSYSTGGWEETQYF. For the CDR3, the DNA is TGTGCCAGCAGTTACTCGACGGGCGGGTGGGAAGAGACCCAGTACTTC.

CDR3 nucleotides: TGTGCCAGCTCACCGTCGGGGGGAACAGAGCCCCAGCATTTT. Translation gives CASSPSGGTEPQHF. This chain links TRBV18 with TRBJ1-5; the D gene is possibly TRBD1 (5 bases). The V gene's germline CDR1 is KGHSH and CDR2 LQKENI. V was clipped by 3 bases and J by 8 bases, with 14 bases between them. The CDR3 spans 14 residues.

The chain is built from TRBV6-2 or TRBV6-3 and TRBJ2-3; no firm D call. Trimming left V 6 bases short and J 7 bases short, with 17 bases between. The germline CDR1 and CDR2 sequences are MNHEY and SVGEGT. The CDR3 has 14 residues. CDR3 in DNA: TGTGCCAGCAGCCCTACGGCCCTCCTTCATACGCAGTATTTT. This translates into CASSPTALLHTQYF.

This clonotype was seen a few times. The rearrangement uses TRBV27 and TRBJ1-4, with TRBD1 as a possible D gene (5 bases). This CDR3 has 15 amino acids. From germline, CDR1 is MNHEY and CDR2 SMNVEV (reference sequence). Trimming removed 7 bases at V and 4 bases at J, with 16 bases between. Here the CDR3 DNA reads TGTGCCAGCACAACCCTCGGGGCGGTTAATGAAAAACTGTTTTTT. Protein: CASTTLGAVNEKLFF.

The chain employs TRBV4-3 and TRBJ2-3, with 8 bases fitting TRBD1. Germline assignment: CDR1 LGHNA and CDR2 YSLEER. The CDR3 contains 16 residues. V was clipped by 5 bases and J by 0 bases; unmatched bases: 7. The CDR3 protein is CASSSSRTGSTDTQYF. CDR3 sequence (DNA): TGCGCCAGCAGCTCAAGCCGGACAGGGAGCACAGATACGCAGTATTTT.

This clonotype occurred a few times. The chain combines TRBV7-2 with TRBJ2-3; 16 bases fit TRBD2. The germline V gene encodes CDR1 SGHTA and CDR2 FQGNSA. The J segment lost 2 bases and the V segment lost 5 bases, leaving 4 bases of the junction unmatched. The CDR3 spans 17 residues. This CDR3 reads CASSEGLAGGVTDTQYF. The CDR3 DNA reads TGTGCCAGCAGCGAGGGACTAGCGGGGGGGGTCACAGATACGCAGTATTTT.

V usage is TRBV4-1 and J usage is TRBJ2-2; D remains unclear. V lost 3 bases to trimming and J lost 6 bases, with 8 bases between them. This CDR3 has 13 amino acids. Germline values: CDR1 MGHRA, CDR2 YSYEKL. As DNA, the CDR3 is TGCGCCAGCAGCCATGACAAACCCGGGGAGCTGTTTTTT. Translation gives CASSHDKPGELFF.

This clonotype was picked up a small number of times. The V and J genes are TRBV12-3 or TRBV12-4 and TRBJ2-5, with 11 bases that match TRBD2. The CDR3 sequence is 16 residues long. After removal of 5 bases from V and 1 base from J, the junction contained 6 bases not matched to a gene. In DNA form, the CDR3 reads TGTGCCAGCAGTAAACTAGCGGGGGATCCCCAAGAGACCCAGTACTTC. Residues: CASSKLAGDPQETQYF.

For this clonotype: A junction boundary mismatches the germline segment, possibly from a read error. J is TRBJ2-4 and V is TRBV20-1; 10 bases map to TRBD1. From germline, CDR1 is DFQATT and CDR2 SNEGSKA (reference sequence). The CDR3 length is 15 residues. The CDR3 nucleotides read TGCAGTGCTTTAGACAGGGGGCGAGCCAAAAACAGTCAGTACTTC. It codes for CSALDRGRAKNSQYF.

The rearrangement uses TRBV19 and TRBJ1-5, with 9 bases fitting TRBD1. This CDR3 has 14 residues. After removal of 4 bases from V and 7 bases from J, the junction contained 5 bases not matched to a gene. Germline CDR1 is LNHDA and CDR2 is SQIVND (reference sequence). Here the CDR3 DNA reads TGTGCCAGTAGTAGGGACAGGGTAGGGCAGCCCCAGCATTTT. Residues: CASSRDRVGQPQHF.

The chain combines TRBV20-1 with TRBJ2-3; possibly TRBD2 for D (6 bases). CDR1 and CDR2 from the germline V gene are DFQATT and SNEGSKA (reference sequence). The length of the CDR3 is 12 residues. The CDR3 bases are TGCGGCGTCCGGAGGGGCCCAGATACGCAGTATTTT. Protein product: CGVRRGPDTQYF.

The chain uses TRBV6-2 or TRBV6-3 and TRBJ2-7; possibly TRBD2 for D (6 bases). V was trimmed by 6 bases and J by 8 bases, leaving 23 bases between them. CDR3 length: 15 amino acids. Germline V CDR1 and CDR2: MNHEY, SVGEGT. The CDR3 bases are TGTGCCAGCAGACAATTGGGAGGACTTCCTTTTAAGCAGTACTTC. This translates into CASRQLGGLPFKQYF.

V usage is TRBV20-1 and J usage is TRBJ1-2; 9 bases are a match to TRBD1. CDR1 DFQATT and CDR2 SNEGSKA come from the germline V gene (reference sequence). There are 16 residues in the CDR3. V trimming: 3 bases; J trimming: 0 bases; junction bases outside the gene matches: 8. The CDR3 nucleotides are TGCAGTGCTAGCGTGGGACAGGGCCTTTCTAACTATGGCTACACCTTC. Translating it yields CSASVGQGLSNYGYTF.

This chain uses TRBV6-5 with TRBJ2-7, with TRBD1 matching over 11 bases. The V segment lost 0 bases and the J segment 7 bases; nucleotides outside the gene matches: 8. The CDR3 covers 16 residues. In germline, CDR1 is MNHEY, CDR2 SVGAGI. The CDR3 sequence is CASSYSGTGGLTEQYF. The CDR3 DNA reads TGTGCCAGCAGTTACTCCGGGACAGGGGGATTAACTGAGCAGTACTTC.